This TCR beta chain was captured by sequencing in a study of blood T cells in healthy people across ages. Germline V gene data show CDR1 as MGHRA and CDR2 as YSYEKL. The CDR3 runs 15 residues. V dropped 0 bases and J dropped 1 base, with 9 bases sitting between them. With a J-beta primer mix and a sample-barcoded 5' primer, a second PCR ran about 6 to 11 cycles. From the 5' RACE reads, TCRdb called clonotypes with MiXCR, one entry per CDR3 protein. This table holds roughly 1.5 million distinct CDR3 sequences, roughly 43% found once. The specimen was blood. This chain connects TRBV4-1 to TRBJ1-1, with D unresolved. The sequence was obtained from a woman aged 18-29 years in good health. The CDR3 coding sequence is TGCGCCAGCAGCCAAGAAGGGAGAGCGAACACTGAAGCTTTCTTT. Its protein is CASSQEGRANTEAFF.